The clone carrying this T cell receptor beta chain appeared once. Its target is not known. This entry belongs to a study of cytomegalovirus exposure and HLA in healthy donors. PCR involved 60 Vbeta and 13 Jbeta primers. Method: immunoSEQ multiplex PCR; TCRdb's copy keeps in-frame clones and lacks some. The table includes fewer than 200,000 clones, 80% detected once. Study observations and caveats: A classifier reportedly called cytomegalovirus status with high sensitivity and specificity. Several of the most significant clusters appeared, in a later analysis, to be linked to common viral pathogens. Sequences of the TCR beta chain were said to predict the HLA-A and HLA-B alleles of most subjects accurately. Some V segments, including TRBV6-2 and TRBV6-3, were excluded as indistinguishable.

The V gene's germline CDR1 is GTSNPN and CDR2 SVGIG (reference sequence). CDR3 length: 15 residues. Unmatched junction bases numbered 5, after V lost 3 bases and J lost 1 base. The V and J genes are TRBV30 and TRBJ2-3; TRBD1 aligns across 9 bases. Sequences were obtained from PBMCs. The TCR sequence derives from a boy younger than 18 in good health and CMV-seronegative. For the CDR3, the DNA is TGTGCCTGGAGAACCGGGACAGGGCGCACAGATACGCAGTATTTT. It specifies CAWRTGTGRTDTQYF.